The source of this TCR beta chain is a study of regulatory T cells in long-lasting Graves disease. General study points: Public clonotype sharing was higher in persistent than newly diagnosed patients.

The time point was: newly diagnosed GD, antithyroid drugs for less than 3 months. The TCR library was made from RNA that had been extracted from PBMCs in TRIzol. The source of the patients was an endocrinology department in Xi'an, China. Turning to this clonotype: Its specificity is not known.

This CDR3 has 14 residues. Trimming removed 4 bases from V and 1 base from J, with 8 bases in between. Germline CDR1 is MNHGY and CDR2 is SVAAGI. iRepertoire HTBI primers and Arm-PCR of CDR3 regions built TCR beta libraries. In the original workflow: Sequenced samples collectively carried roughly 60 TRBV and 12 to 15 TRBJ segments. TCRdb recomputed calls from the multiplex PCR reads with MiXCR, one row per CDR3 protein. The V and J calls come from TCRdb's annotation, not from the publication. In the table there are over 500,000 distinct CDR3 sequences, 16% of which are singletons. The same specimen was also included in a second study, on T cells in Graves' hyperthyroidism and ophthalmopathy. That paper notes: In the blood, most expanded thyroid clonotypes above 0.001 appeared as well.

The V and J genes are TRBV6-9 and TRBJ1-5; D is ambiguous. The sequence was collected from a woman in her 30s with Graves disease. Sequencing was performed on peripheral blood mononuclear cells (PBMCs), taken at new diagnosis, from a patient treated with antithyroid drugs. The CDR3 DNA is TGTGCCAGCAGTTTGGTCGCAAGCAATCAGCCCCAGCATTTT. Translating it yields CASSLVASNQPQHF.